This paragraph covers one TCR beta chain sequence. These data are taken from a study of blood T cell repertoires in COVID-19. V was pared by 3 bases and J by 2 bases, with 3 bases of the junction left unmatched. The germline gives CDR1 SQVTM, CDR2 ANQGSEA. The CDR3 is made up of 14 amino acids. The data were produced by immunoSEQ multiplex PCR, yet TCRdb's version contains in-frame clones alone and is incomplete. The data contain 380,000 or so clones, more than 70% of them singletons. The J gene is TRBJ2-3, the V gene TRBV29-1; TRBD2 matches at 9 bases. Sequencing was carried out using peripheral blood. The TCR sequence derives from a man aged 40-55 years with acute or convalescent COVID-19. The CDR3 DNA sequence: TGCAGCGTTGACCCGGGACTAGCCACAGATACGCAGTATTTT. The encoded protein is CSVDPGLATDTQYF.